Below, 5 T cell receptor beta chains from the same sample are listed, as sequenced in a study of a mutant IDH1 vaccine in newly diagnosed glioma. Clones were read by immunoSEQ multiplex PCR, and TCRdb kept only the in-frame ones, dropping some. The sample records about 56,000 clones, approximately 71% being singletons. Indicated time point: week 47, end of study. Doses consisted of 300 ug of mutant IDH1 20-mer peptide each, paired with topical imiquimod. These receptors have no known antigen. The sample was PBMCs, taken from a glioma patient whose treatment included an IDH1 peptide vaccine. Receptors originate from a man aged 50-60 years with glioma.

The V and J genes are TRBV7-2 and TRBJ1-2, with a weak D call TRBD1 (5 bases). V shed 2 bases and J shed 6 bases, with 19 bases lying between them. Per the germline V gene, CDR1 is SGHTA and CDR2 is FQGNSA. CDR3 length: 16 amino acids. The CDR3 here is CASSLMSGRNFHGYTF. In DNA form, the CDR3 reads TGTGCCAGCAGCTTAATGTCAGGGCGAAACTTCCATGGCTACACCTTC.

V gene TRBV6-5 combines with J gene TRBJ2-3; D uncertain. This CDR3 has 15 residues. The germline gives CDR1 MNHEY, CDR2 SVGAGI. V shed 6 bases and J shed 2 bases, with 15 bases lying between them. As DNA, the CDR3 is TGTGCCAGCAGCACCCGGGCCTGGTCCACAGATACGCAGTATTTT. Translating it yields CASSTRAWSTDTQYF.

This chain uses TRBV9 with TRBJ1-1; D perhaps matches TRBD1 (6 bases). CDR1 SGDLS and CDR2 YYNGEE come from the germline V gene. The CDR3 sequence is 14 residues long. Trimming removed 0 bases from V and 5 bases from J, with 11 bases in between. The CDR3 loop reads CASSVGQARTEAFF. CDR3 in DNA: TGTGCCAGCAGCGTAGGACAGGCGAGGACTGAAGCTTTCTTT.

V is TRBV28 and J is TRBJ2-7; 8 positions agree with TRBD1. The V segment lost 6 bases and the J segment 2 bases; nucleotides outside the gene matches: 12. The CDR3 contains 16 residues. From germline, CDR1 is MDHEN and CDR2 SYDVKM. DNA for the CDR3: TGTGCCAGCAGCGAACCCGGGACAGGTAAAACCTACGAGCAGTACTTC. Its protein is CASSEPGTGKTYEQYF.

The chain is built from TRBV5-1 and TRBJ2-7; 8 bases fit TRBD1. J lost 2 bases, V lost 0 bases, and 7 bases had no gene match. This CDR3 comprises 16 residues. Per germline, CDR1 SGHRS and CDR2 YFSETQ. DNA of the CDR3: TGCGCCAGCAGCTTGGACAGGGGGGAACTTCCCTACGAGCAGTACTTC. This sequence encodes CASSLDRGELPYEQYF.